Reported below is one TCR beta chain. Its matching antigen is unknown. The CDR3 runs to 13 residues. V gave up 7 bases and J gave up 7 bases, with 16 bases separating them. This entry comes from a study of T-cell memory formation after mild COVID-19. Whole-study results and caveats: CD8+ contracting clones occupied EMRA, while CD4+ ones occupied mainly CM and EM.

A single record per CDR3 protein comes from TCRdb applying MiXCR to the 5' RACE reads. The sample carries roughly 350,000 distinct CDR3 sequences, roughly an eighth recorded once. This TCR came from a man aged 18 to 35 who had mild COVID-19 (a few samples of this study predate the infection). Cell type and time point are not known. This chain links TRBV12-3 or TRBV12-4 with TRBJ1-2; D might be TRBD1 (5 bases). The sample comprised PBMCs or a T cell subset sorted from them (not recorded which). The CDR3 sequence is CASTPSQGAGYTF. The DNA of the CDR3 is TGTGCCAGCACCCCCAGCCAGGGTGCTGGCTACACCTTC.